This entry lists 32 T cell receptor beta chains sequenced from one sample in a study of post-analysis software for immune sequencing data. General study points: With TRBV5-6, TRBV5-1 and TRBV20-1 included, about five TRBV segments were more frequent in patients than in controls.

Incorporated into the TCR beta cDNA libraries were unique molecular identifiers, which served to reduce PCR and sequencing biases. TCRdb re-called the PCR reads with MiXCR, one entry per CDR3 protein. Of 170,000 or so distinct CDR3 sequences listed, roughly 31% are singletons. Their recognized antigens are unknown. Material for sequencing was blood. All receptors come from a girl between 5 and 17 years old with multiple sclerosis.

The chain employs TRBV12-3 or TRBV12-4 and TRBJ1-1; tentative D call: TRBD1 (6 bases). The CDR3 consists of 14 residues. V lost 5 bases, J lost 1 base, and 11 bases lay in between. The CDR3 sequence: CASSPRTANTEAFF. CDR3 sequence (DNA): TGTGCCAGCAGTCCCCGGACAGCGAACACTGAAGCTTTCTTT.

Details on this clonotype: This may stem from a read error, because a much larger clone lies one nucleotide away. J is TRBJ2-7 and V is TRBV29-1, with D perhaps TRBD1 (5 bases). CDR1 SQVTM and CDR2 ANQGSEA come from the germline V gene. Trimming took off 1 base at V and 7 bases at J, with 23 bases between the two ends. This CDR3 spans 16 amino acids. The CDR3 here is CSVEGLTEFSYNEQYF. CDR3 bases: TGCAGCGTTGAAGGCTTGACAGAGTTCTCCTACAATGAGCAGTACTTC.

This clonotype was seen many times. CDR3 coding DNA: TGTGCCAGCAGCTCGGAGGCTGAGCAGTTCTTC. Protein product: CASSSEAEQFF. This chain connects TRBV7-6 to TRBJ2-1; weak D call: TRBD2 (5 bases). V lost 4 bases and J 9 bases, leaving 7 bases between the germline ends. The CDR3 loop spans 11 amino acids. Germline-derived CDR1 and CDR2 are SGHVS and FNYEAQ. Full variable domain (rest looked up from reference TRBV7-6 and TRBJ2-1): GAGVSQSPRYKVTKRGQDVALRCDPISGHVSLYWYRQALGQGPEFLTYFNYEAQQDKSGLPNDRFSAERPEGSISTLTIQRTEQRDSAMYRCASSSEAEQFFGPGTRLTVL.

This clonotype turned up a few times. The V gene is TRBV7-2, the J gene TRBJ2-7; TRBD2 matches at 12 bases. The germline CDR1 and CDR2 sequences are SGHTA and FQGNSA. The CDR3 extends over 16 amino acids. V shed 5 bases and J 9 bases; nucleotides not matched to a gene: 14. The CDR3 DNA sequence: TGTGCCAGCAGCCGAAGACTAGCGGGAGTTCCCGTTCCGCAGTACTTC. It yields the protein CASSRRLAGVPVPQYF.

This clonotype was counted a few times. This chain uses TRBV20-1 with TRBJ1-4; D is unresolved. This CDR3 has 10 residues. Looked up from germline, CDR1 is DFQATT and CDR2 is SNEGSKA (reference sequence). Trimming stripped 5 bases from V and 6 bases from J, with 4 bases between. CDR3 protein: CSALDEKLFF. The CDR3 coding sequence is TGCAGTGCTCTTGATGAAAAACTGTTTTTT.

This clonotype was detected many times. The chain is built from TRBV27 and TRBJ2-3; no clear D gene. Trimming removed 6 bases from V and 8 bases from J, with 12 bases in between. CDR1 and CDR2 (germline): MNHEY, SMNVEV (reference sequence). The CDR3 length is 12 residues. For the CDR3, the DNA is TGTGCCAGCAGAAGATTCTTCGGTACGCAGTATTTT. Its translation: CASRRFFGTQYF.

The sample holds many counts of this clonotype. The V gene is TRBV18, the J gene TRBJ2-1; TRBD2 agrees at 14 bases. This CDR3 is built from 15 residues. Germline CDR1 is KGHSH and CDR2 is LQKENI. Germline trimming cut 4 bases from V and 7 bases from J; bases unmatched to any gene: 3. The DNA for the CDR3 is TGTGCCAGCTCACAGGGACTAGCGGGAGTTAATGAGCAGTTCTTC. Translation: CASSQGLAGVNEQFF. The complete variable domain, with remaining parts taken from reference TRBV18 and TRBJ2-1, reads NAGVMQNPRHLVRRRGQEARLRCSPMKGHSHVYWYRQLPEEGLKFMVYLQKENIIDESGMPKERFSAEFPKEGPSILRIQQVVRGDSAAYFCASSQGLAGVNEQFFGPGTRLTVL.

This clonotype is a singleton in its sample. This may stem from a read error, because a much larger clone lies one nucleotide away. The chain is built from TRBV5-1 and TRBJ2-1, with 9 nucleotides matching TRBD1. Germline-derived CDR1 and CDR2 are SGHRS and YFSETQ. This CDR3 is built from 14 residues. The CDR3 here is CASSLGQGSNGQFF. CDR3 nucleotide sequence: TGCGCCAGCAGCCTGGGACAGGGCAGCAATGGGCAGTTCTTC.

This clonotype has only a few counts. The chain combines TRBV6-4 with TRBJ1-1; no firm D call. Trimming cost V 2 bases and J 7 bases, with 2 bases left between them. The CDR3 runs to 10 residues. The germline V gene has CDR1 MRHNA and CDR2 SNTAGT. The CDR3 loop is CASSDGEAFF. The CDR3 DNA is TGTGCCAGCAGTGACGGTGAAGCTTTCTTT.

This clonotype has more than one count but fewer than ten. The chain combines TRBV14 with TRBJ1-4, with 7 bases aligning to TRBD1. Germline lookup yields CDR1 SGHDN and CDR2 FVKESK. This CDR3 comprises 15 residues. Unmatched junction bases numbered 11, after V lost 2 bases and J lost 11 bases. The CDR3 region is CASSQRREGAGKLFF. The DNA for the CDR3 is TGTGCCAGCAGCCAAAGGAGAGAGGGGGCTGGGAAACTGTTTTTT.

The J gene is TRBJ2-5, the V gene TRBV6-5, with unresolved D. Trimming removed 6 bases from V and 1 base from J, with 6 bases in between. The CDR3 has 12 amino acids. In germline, CDR1 is MNHEY, CDR2 SVGAGI. CDR3 amino acids: CASRTGQETQYF. Written as DNA, the CDR3 is TGTGCCAGCAGGACGGGCCAAGAGACCCAGTACTTC.

There are many counts of this clonotype. This sequence joins TRBV16 and TRBJ1-2; 7 positions match TRBD1. V dropped 0 bases and J dropped 3; count of bases not matched to a gene: 1. The CDR3 spans 14 residues. The germline CDR1 and CDR2 sequences are KGHSY and FQNENV. CDR3 nucleotide sequence: TGTGCCAGCAGCCAATCGACAGGGCACTATGGCTACACCTTC. Amino acid sequence: CASSQSTGHYGYTF.

CDR3 loop: CAIRGRGLGTEAFF. Here the CDR3 DNA reads TGTGCCATCCGCGGCAGGGGGCTGGGCACTGAAGCTTTCTTT. The chain joins TRBV12-3 or TRBV12-4 to TRBJ1-1, with 8 nucleotides matching TRBD1. The CDR3 is 14 amino acids. J was trimmed by 4 bases and V by 10 bases; bases with no gene match: 11.

This clonotype has more than one count but fewer than ten. Relative to the germline gene, one junction end is altered; a read error may explain this. The chain employs TRBV9 and TRBJ2-7; 9 bases align to TRBD2. Germline V gene sequence: CDR1 SGDLS, CDR2 YYNGEE. The CDR3 has 15 amino acids. The CDR3 DNA is TGTGCCAGCAGCGTGTCTAGCGGGATGACCTACGGGCAGTACTTC. Its protein is CASSVSSGMTYGQYF.

At least ten counts were recorded for this clonotype. The genes are TRBV4-1 and TRBJ1-2; no clear D gene. The V end lost 0 bases, the J end lost 6 bases, and 17 bases lay between the germline ends. The CDR3 is made up of 16 amino acids. Germline CDR1 reads MGHRA; CDR2 reads YSYEKL. The CDR3 region is CASSQDLGRTKDGYTF. The CDR3 DNA reads as TGCGCCAGCAGCCAAGATCTGGGCAGGACCAAAGATGGCTACACCTTC.

This clonotype has at least ten counts. The rearrangement joins TRBV29-1 to TRBJ2-6; 8 bases fit TRBD1. In germline, CDR1 is SQVTM, CDR2 ANQGSEA. The trim removed 2 bases at V and 0 bases at J, leaving 9 bases unmatched. The CDR3 runs 18 residues. The chain's CDR3 is CSVEFVTGATSGANVLTF. CDR3 nucleotide sequence: TGCAGCGTTGAATTCGTGACAGGGGCTACCTCTGGGGCCAACGTCCTGACTTTC.

The sample holds many counts of this clonotype. This chain connects TRBV12-3 or TRBV12-4 to TRBJ2-1; 7 nucleotides match TRBD2. The ends lost 6 bases at V and 8 bases at J; junction bases unmatched: 7. CDR3 length equals 13 residues. The CDR3 coding sequence is TGTGCCAGCAGAGGACTAGGTTTACATGAGCAGTTCTTC. Its translation: CASRGLGLHEQFF.

This sequence joins TRBV20-1 and TRBJ2-1; 8 bases are shared with TRBD2. This CDR3 has 13 amino acids. CDR1 is DFQATT, CDR2 SNEGSKA, per germline (reference sequence). The V segment lost 3 bases and the J segment 4 bases; nucleotides outside the gene matches: 2. The CDR3 loop is CSASREGYNEQFF. The CDR3 DNA sequence: TGCAGTGCTAGTCGGGAGGGTTACAATGAGCAGTTCTTC.

This clonotype was found a few times. The germline gene is not matched at one end of the junction; a read error may be the cause. V and J are TRBV4-1 and TRBJ2-1, with D perhaps matching TRBD2 (6 bases). The CDR3 runs 15 residues. CDR1 MGHRA and CDR2 YSYEKL come from the germline V gene. DNA for the CDR3: TGCGCCGGCAGCCAGAACGGGGGACGAATGGATGAGCAGTTCTTC. It is translated as CAGSQNGGRMDEQFF.

This clonotype was seen more than once but under ten times. The chain recombines TRBV15 with TRBJ2-4; D ambiguous. V was shortened by 0 bases and J by 8 bases, with 8 bases between the two germline ends. The CDR3 spans 13 residues. Looked up from germline, CDR1 is LNHNV and CDR2 is YYDKDF (reference sequence). The CDR3 sequence is CATSRDEGDIQYF. For the CDR3, the DNA is TGTGCCACCAGCAGAGATGAAGGAGACATTCAGTACTTC. Together with reference TRBV15 and TRBJ2-4, the CDR3 gives the full variable domain: DAMVIQNPRYQVTQFGKPVTLSCSQTLNHNVMYWYQQKSSQAPKLLFHYYDKDFNNEADTPDNFQSRRPNTSFCFLDIRSPGLGDTAMYLCATSRDEGDIQYFGAGTRLSVL.

J is TRBJ2-4 and V is TRBV2; TRBD2 is a possible D gene (6 bases). Deletions cut 6 bases from V and 0 bases from J, with 12 bases between. CDR3 length: 15 amino acids. Germline CDR1 SNHLY, CDR2 FYNNEI. The CDR3 reads CASRRETIAKNIQYF. CDR3 sequence (DNA): TGTGCCAGCAGGCGGGAAACGATAGCCAAAAACATTCAGTACTTC. The full variable domain, in which reference TRBV2 and TRBJ2-4 provide the parts outside the CDR3, is EPEVTQTPSHQVTQMGQEVILRCVPISNHLYFYWYRQILGQKVEFLVSFYNNEISEKSEIFDDQFSVERPDGSNFTLKIRSTKLEDSAMYFCASRRETIAKNIQYFGAGTRLSVL.

A few counts support this clonotype. The genes are TRBV6-1 and TRBJ2-6, with D possibly being TRBD1 (6 bases). The V end lost 5 bases, the J end lost 1 base, and 18 bases lay between the germline ends. The CDR3 is made up of 18 amino acids. Germline CDR1 reads MNHNS; CDR2 reads SASEGT. DNA of the CDR3: TGTGCCAGCAGTACGCAGACAGGCGTTCTTTCTGGGGCCAACGTCCTGACTTTC. This sequence encodes CASSTQTGVLSGANVLTF.

In this sample, this clonotype turned up a few times. The chain joins TRBV5-1 to TRBJ2-3, with 9 bases that match TRBD1. V shed 0 bases, J shed 4 bases, and the junction held 12 bases outside the gene matches. Looked up from germline, CDR1 is SGHRS and CDR2 is YFSETQ. This CDR3 comprises 18 residues. CDR3 in DNA: TGCGCCAGCAGCTTGGGGTTTGGAACGGGACAGGGCGCAGATACGCAGTATTTT. It translates to CASSLGFGTGQGADTQYF.

The table lists this clonotype with a few counts. This rearrangement joins TRBV11-2 to TRBJ2-5; 10 nucleotides agree with TRBD1. V was pared by 0 bases and J by 3 bases, with 7 bases of the junction left unmatched. Germline CDR1 is SGHAT and CDR2 is FQNNGV. This CDR3 has 17 residues. The CDR3 here is CASSLDFAGTGEETQYF. CDR3 bases: TGTGCCAGCAGCTTAGATTTTGCGGGGACAGGGGAAGAGACCCAGTACTTC.

This clonotype occurred a few times. The rearrangement uses TRBV15 and TRBJ2-5, with 11 bases aligning to TRBD1. The CDR3 extends over 17 amino acids. Trimming removed 4 bases from V and 11 bases from J; junction bases left unmatched: 18. Per the germline V gene, CDR1 is LNHNV and CDR2 is YYDKDF (reference sequence). CDR3 DNA: TGTGCCACCAGCACTTACGAGGGACAGGGGGTACACAATGAGCAGTACTTC. It specifies CATSTYEGQGVHNEQYF.

This clonotype has ten or more counts. V gene TRBV5-1 combines with J gene TRBJ2-7; no clear D. The CDR3 consists of 15 residues. CDR1 is SGHRS and CDR2 is YFSETQ in the germline V gene. Trimming left V 1 base short and J 2 bases short, with 13 bases between. CDR3 DNA sequence: TGCGCCAGCAGCTTGTATCCCTCGAGGCCCTACGAGCAGTACTTC. Protein sequence: CASSLYPSRPYEQYF.

About this clonotype: A read error may be the cause here, since a much bigger clone is one base away. The gene calls are TRBV3-1 and TRBJ2-7, with 8 bases lining up with TRBD2. The CDR3 spans 15 residues. V lost 1 base, J lost 7 bases, and 9 bases stayed unmatched. The germline gives CDR1 LGHDT, CDR2 YNNKEL (reference sequence). The CDR3 DNA sequence: TGTGCCAGCAGCCAAGTCCTAGCGGGCGTTGAGGAGCAGTACTTC. It translates to CASSQVLAGVEEQYF.

The V and J genes are TRBV24-1 and TRBJ2-1; 8 bases are shared with TRBD2. The CDR3 runs 17 residues. Germline V CDR1 and CDR2: KGHDR, SFDVKD. Losses at the gene ends were 4 bases for V and 5 bases for J; bases not matched to a gene: 12. The chain's CDR3 is CATSDREGLDFHNEQFF. The CDR3 region has the DNA TGTGCCACCAGTGACCGCGAGGGACTAGATTTCCACAATGAGCAGTTCTTC.

This clonotype appeared once. A much larger clone differs from this one at a single base, so this may be a read error. This chain joins TRBV5-1 and TRBJ2-7; D possibly corresponds to TRBD1 (5 bases). The CDR3 is 16 residues long. Per the germline V gene, CDR1 is SGHRS and CDR2 is YFSETQ. Trimming took 3 bases from V and 3 from J, leaving 19 bases between them. The CDR3: CASSWGGSQTHYEQYF. CDR3 sequence (DNA): TGCGCCAGCAGCTGGGGCGGCAGTCAGACCCACTACGAGCAGTACTTC. The full variable domain, in which reference TRBV5-1 and TRBJ2-7 provide the parts outside the CDR3, is KAGVTQTPRYLIKTRGQQVTLSCSPISGHRSVSWYQQTPGQGLQFLFEYFSETQRNKGNFPGRFSGRQFSNSRSEMNVSTLELGDSALYLCASSWGGSQTHYEQYFGPGTRLTVT.

V is TRBV20-1 and J is TRBJ1-2; possibly TRBD1 for D (6 bases). The germline V and J ends were trimmed by 6 bases and 0 bases, with 14 bases remaining between them. Germline CDR1 is DFQATT and CDR2 is SNEGSKA (reference sequence). CDR3 size: 14 residues. The CDR3 loop reads CSARGRSSNYGYTF. The DNA of the CDR3 is TGCAGTGCCAGGGGCAGGTCCTCTAACTATGGCTACACCTTC.

Comment on this clonotype: It may be a read error: a sequence one base away is much more abundant. The chain has TRBV12-3 or TRBV12-4 and TRBJ2-7, with a weak D call TRBD2 (6 bases). This CDR3 is built from 15 residues. The CDR3 DNA is TGTGCCAGCAGCCCCTCAGCTACGGGGAGGTACGAGCGGTACTTC. Protein sequence: CASSPSATGRYERYF.

This clonotype was picked up many times. The genes are TRBV7-9 and TRBJ2-7; 9 nucleotides agree with TRBD2. V lost 3 bases and J lost 1; bases outside the gene matches: 4. The CDR3 has 15 amino acids. CDR1 is SEHNR and CDR2 is FQNEAQ in the germline V gene (reference sequence). The CDR3 region has the DNA TGTGCCAGCAGCTTTCTAGCGGGATCATCCTACGAGCAGTACTTC. Translating it yields CASSFLAGSSYEQYF.